The rows below give T cell receptor beta chains drawn from one sample of a study of T cells in Graves' hyperthyroidism and ophthalmopathy. One entry per CDR3 protein results from TCRdb running MiXCR on the multiplex PCR reads. The sample gives approximately 100,000 distinct CDR3 sequences, roughly 40% of which show up once; about 9.4% is in the top ten. The sample consisted of peripheral blood or thyroid tissue (not recorded which). Receptors were obtained from a young woman with Graves' hyperthyroidism. The conserved cysteine and the conserved F or W are not part of the CDR3 here.

cdr3_aa	v_call	j_call
AWSVSGHRY	TRBV30	TRBJ2-7
AISVGQANYEQY	TRBV10-3	TRBJ2-7
ASSEFAGKNQPQH	TRBV6-1	TRBJ1-5
ASSPDNWDLDEQY	TRBV9	TRBJ2-7
ASSQGQGGPGEQY	TRBV7-9	TRBJ2-7
AWSVKRVSNQPQH	TRBV30	TRBJ1-5
ASRRATSGSLEQY	TRBV6-1	TRBJ2-7
SARAGTGVYEQY	TRBV20-1	TRBJ2-7
ASSLGTGNEKLF	TRBV5-1	TRBJ1-4
ASSPSGGDQPQH	TRBV18	TRBJ1-5
ATSSRLVNSPLH	TRBV15	TRBJ1-6
ASSYDAYHPQH	TRBV6-5	TRBJ1-5
ASSLGSRTQY	TRBV6-1	TRBJ2-5
ASSSGDLATDTQY	TRBV28	TRBJ2-3
ASSQVGTGKQY	TRBV4-1	TRBJ2-7
ASSLDLWDRVGVGNQPQH	TRBV7-8	TRBJ1-5
ASSLRRLTDTQY	TRBV7-8	TRBJ2-3
ASSLGLDTDTQY	TRBV4-2	TRBJ2-3
ASSPRASEAF	TRBV7-9	TRBJ1-1
SASRPQGGEQY	TRBV20-1	TRBJ2-7
ASSTGTAGEYNEKLF	TRBV7-2	TRBJ1-4
ASSETGGAGGYT	TRBV25-1	TRBJ1-2
AISVEGDYGYT	TRBV10-3	TRBJ1-2
SVERGPAGKTQY	TRBV29-1	TRBJ2-5
ASSDSARGSQPQH	TRBV7-6	TRBJ1-5
SANTGGLGELF	TRBV20-1	TRBJ2-2
ASRPRLAGVNEQY	TRBV7-2	TRBJ2-7
ASSLETAETQY	TRBV5-1	TRBJ2-5
ASSQGTSAVTQY	TRBV7-2	TRBJ2-5
ASSFSALAGGRTGELF	TRBV7-7	TRBJ2-2
ASSLEYRTGEAF	TRBV11-3	TRBJ1-1
ASSRGRTGGYGNQPQH	TRBV7-8	TRBJ1-5
ASSPGTSGSYEQY	TRBV7-2	TRBJ2-7
ASSSRISYSNQPQH	TRBV2	TRBJ1-5
ASSAHMGQNTGELF	TRBV7-2	TRBJ2-2
ASNPMGGWETQY	TRBV12-3/TRBV12-4	TRBJ2-5
ASSSEGLYTGELF	TRBV5-6	TRBJ2-2
ASSLAAGAYEQY	TRBV11-3	TRBJ2-7
SARDSTLYNTEAF	TRBV20-1	TRBJ1-1
ATSDPGLQGGGEKLF	TRBV24-1	TRBJ1-4
ASSTATGGAAGANVLT	TRBV7-9	TRBJ2-6
SARTAMY	TRBV20-1	TRBJ2-5
ASSPTPGQGVEQY	TRBV7-8	TRBJ2-7
ASSRREVDTQY	TRBV5-1	TRBJ2-3
AIRRVADQNYGYT	TRBV10-3	TRBJ1-2
ASSADRTGGYT	TRBV5-1	TRBJ1-2
ASSLGGGGGQPQH	TRBV7-9	TRBJ1-5
ASSHRVSYGYT	TRBV3-1	TRBJ1-2
ATSRDRGRSHT	TRBV15	TRBJ1-2
ASSESGTSGRALSYEQY	TRBV10-2	TRBJ2-7
ASITRQAAQGNEAF	TRBV6-2/TRBV6-3	TRBJ1-1
AAEGDSYEQY	TRBV6-5	TRBJ2-7
ASSRGQGTAF	TRBV28	TRBJ1-1
AIGGTGIHEQY	TRBV10-3	TRBJ2-7
ASSPTGRAGNEKLF	TRBV12-3/TRBV12-4	TRBJ1-4
ASSVRAGGTQY	TRBV9	TRBJ2-5
SAGLAGVGIETQY	TRBV20-1	TRBJ2-5
ASSEMASGSYEQY	TRBV6-1	TRBJ2-7
ASGRTSGNTIY	TRBV6-5	TRBJ1-3